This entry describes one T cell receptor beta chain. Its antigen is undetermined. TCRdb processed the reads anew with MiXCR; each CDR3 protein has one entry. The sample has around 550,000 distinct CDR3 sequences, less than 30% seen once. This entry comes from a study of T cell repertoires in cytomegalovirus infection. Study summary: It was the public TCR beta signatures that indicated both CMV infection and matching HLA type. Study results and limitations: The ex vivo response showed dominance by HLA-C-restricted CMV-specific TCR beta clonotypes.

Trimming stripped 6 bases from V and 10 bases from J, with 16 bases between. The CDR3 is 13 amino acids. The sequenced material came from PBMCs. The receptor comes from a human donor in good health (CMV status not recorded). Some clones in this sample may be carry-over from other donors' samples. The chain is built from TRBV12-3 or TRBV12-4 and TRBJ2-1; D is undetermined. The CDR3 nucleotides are TGTGCCAGCAGCCACTACGTTTCGAGGGAGCAGTTCTTC. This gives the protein CASSHYVSREQFF.